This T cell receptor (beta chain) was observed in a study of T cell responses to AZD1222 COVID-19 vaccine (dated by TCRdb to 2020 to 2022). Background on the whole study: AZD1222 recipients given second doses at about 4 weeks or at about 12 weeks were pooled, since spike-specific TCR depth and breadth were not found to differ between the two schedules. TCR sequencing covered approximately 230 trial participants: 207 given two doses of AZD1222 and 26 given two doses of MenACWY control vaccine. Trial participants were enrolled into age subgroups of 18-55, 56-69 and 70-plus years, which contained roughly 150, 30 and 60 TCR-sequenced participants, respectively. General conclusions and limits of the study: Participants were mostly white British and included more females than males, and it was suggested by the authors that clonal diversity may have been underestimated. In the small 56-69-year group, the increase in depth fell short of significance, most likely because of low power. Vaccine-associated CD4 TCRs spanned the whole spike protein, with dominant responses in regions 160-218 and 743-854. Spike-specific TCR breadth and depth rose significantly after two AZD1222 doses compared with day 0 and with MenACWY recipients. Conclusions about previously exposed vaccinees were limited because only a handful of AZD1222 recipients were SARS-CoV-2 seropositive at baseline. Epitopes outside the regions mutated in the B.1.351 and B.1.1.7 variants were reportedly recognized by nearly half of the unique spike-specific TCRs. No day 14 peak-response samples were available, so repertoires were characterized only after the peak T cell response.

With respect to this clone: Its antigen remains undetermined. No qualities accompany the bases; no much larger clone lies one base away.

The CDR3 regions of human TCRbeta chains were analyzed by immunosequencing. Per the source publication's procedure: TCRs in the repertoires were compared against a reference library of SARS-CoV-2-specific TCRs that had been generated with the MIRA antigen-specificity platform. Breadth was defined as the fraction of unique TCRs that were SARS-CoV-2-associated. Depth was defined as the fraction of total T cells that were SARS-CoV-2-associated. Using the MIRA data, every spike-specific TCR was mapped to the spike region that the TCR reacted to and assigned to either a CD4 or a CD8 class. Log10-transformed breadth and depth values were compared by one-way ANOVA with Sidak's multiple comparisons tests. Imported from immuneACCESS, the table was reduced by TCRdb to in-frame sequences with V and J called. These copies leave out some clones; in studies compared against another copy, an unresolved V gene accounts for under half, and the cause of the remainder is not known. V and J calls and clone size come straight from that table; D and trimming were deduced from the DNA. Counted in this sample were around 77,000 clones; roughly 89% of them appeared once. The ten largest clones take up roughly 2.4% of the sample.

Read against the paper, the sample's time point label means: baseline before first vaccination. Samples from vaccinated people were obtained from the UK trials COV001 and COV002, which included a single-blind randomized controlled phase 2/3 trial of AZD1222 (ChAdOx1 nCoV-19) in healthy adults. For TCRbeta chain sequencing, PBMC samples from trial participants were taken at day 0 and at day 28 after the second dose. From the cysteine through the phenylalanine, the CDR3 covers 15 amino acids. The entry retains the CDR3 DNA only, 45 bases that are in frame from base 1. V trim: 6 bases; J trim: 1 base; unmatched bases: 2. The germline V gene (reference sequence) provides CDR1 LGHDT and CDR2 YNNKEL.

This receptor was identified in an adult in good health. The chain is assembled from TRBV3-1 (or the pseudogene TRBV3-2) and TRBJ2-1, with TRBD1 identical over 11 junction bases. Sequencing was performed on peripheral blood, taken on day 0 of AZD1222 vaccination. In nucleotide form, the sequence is TGTGCCAGCAGGGGGACAGGGGGATCCTACAATGAGCAGTTCTTC. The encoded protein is CASRGTGGSYNEQFF.